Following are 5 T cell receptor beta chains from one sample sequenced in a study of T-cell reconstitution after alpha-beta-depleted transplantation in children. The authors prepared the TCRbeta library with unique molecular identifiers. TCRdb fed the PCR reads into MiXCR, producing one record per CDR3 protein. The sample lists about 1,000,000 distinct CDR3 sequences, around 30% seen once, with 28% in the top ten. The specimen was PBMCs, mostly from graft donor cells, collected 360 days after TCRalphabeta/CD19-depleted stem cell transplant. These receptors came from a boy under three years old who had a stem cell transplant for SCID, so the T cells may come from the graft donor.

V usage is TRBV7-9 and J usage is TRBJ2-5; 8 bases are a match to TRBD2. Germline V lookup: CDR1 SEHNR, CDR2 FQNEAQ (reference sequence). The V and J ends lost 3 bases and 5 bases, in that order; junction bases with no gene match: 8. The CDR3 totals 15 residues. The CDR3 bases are TGTGCCAGCAGCTTCGGGTTGGGGACTAGGGAGACCCAGTACTTC. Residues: CASSFGLGTRETQYF.

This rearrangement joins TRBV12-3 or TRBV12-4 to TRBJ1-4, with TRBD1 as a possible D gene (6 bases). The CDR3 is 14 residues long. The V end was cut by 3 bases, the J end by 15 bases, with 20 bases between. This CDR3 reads CASSFGRGLISMFF. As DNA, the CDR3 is TGTGCCAGCAGTTTCGGCAGGGGTCTGATCTCGATGTTTTTT.

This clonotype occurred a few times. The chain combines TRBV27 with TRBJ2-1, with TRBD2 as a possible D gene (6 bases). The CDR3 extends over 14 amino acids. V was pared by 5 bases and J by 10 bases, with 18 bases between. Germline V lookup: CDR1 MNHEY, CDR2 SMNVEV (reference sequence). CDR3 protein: CASSLAPTRGEQFF. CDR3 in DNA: TGTGCCAGCAGTCTCGCCCCGACTAGAGGGGAGCAGTTCTTC.

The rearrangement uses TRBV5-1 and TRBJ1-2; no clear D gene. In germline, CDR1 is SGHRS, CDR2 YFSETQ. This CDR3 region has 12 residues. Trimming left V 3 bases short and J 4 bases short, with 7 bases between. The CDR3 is CASSSDIYGYTF. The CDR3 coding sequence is TGCGCCAGCAGCTCCGACATCTATGGCTACACCTTC.

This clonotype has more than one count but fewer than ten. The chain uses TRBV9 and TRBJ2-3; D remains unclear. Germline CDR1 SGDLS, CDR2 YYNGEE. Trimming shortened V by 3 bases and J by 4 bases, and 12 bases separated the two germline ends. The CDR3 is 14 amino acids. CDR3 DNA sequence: TGTGCCAGCAGCGGTAACGCCGTTCCAGATACGCAGTATTTT. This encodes CASSGNAVPDTQYF.